These T cell receptor beta chains were read from a single sample in a study of response to subunit inactivated influenza vaccine. MiXCR was run by TCRdb on the RT-PCR reads, yielding one entry per CDR3 protein. This table has roughly 570,000 distinct CDR3 sequences, roughly 15% appearing once. The specimen was PBMCs from blood, collected 11 to 12 days after vaccination. Every receptor here comes from a man between 50 and 59 years old who received an inactivated influenza vaccine. The CDR3 runs from the conserved cysteine through the conserved F or W. Each record gives: clone size, D gene, V gene, J gene, CDR3 DNA, CDR3 protein. D genes are given only for firm matches. Some rows mark clone size as missing; the rest say once, few, many or name a class of expanded clone.

few,.,TRBV20-1,TRBJ2-1,TGCAGTGCCATCCTTAGTCTCGATGAGCAGTTCTTC,CSAILSLDEQFF
few,TRBD1,TRBV7-2,TRBJ2-2,TGTGCCAGCAGCACGGACAGGTTTCTCACCGGGGAGCTGTTTTTT,CASSTDRFLTGELFF
many,.,TRBV5-1,TRBJ2-7,TGCGCCAGCAGCTTGCAGGTTTCAAGCGACGAGCAGTACTTC,CASSLQVSSDEQYF
few,.,TRBV6-2/TRBV6-3,TRBJ2-7,TGTGCCAGCAGTCCCGACATGGGGCCCTCCTACGAGCAGTACTTC,CASSPDMGPSYEQYF
few,.,TRBV7-2,TRBJ1-1,TGTGCCAGCAGCGTCGGGACGGCAAACACTGAAGCTTTCTTT,CASSVGTANTEAFF
.,TRBD2,TRBV20-1,TRBJ2-2,TGCAGTGCTGGGTCCCCCACCTCTAAGACTAGCGGGGGGGTTCCCGGGGAGCTGTTTTTT,CSAGSPTSKTSGGVPGELFF
many,TRBD2,TRBV5-1,TRBJ2-1,TGCGCCAGCGCATCCACTCTAGCGGGTCACTACAATGAGCAGTTCTTC,CASASTLAGHYNEQFF
.,TRBD1,TRBV20-1,TRBJ1-6,TGCAGTGCTGGCGGGACAGTCAATTCACCCCTCCACTTT,CSAGGTVNSPLHF
many,.,TRBV7-2,TRBJ1-2,TGTGCCAGCAGCTTAGTTATTAATGGAGGCTACACCTTC,CASSLVINGGYTF
.,TRBD1,TRBV2,TRBJ2-7,TGTGCCAGCCTTCGACCGGGACAGGGGGCGAACGAGCAGTACTTC,CASLRPGQGANEQYF
few,.,TRBV9,TRBJ2-2,TGTGCCAGCAGCGTAGAGTCTATGATCACCGGGGAGCTGTTTTTT,CASSVESMITGELFF
few,TRBD1,TRBV6-2/TRBV6-3,TRBJ2-7,TGTGCCAGCAGGCTGACAGGGGGCCCCTACGAGCAGTACTTC,CASRLTGGPYEQYF
.,.,TRBV5-1,TRBJ2-1,TGCGCCAGCAGCTTGGGGCCGTCAGGGAGCTCCTACAATGAGCAGTTCTTC,CASSLGPSGSSYNEQFF
few,.,TRBV4-3,TRBJ1-6,TGCGCCAGCAGCCAAGTTGCGGGGGGGAATAATTCACCCCTCCACTTT,CASSQVAGGNNSPLHF
few,TRBD2,TRBV7-2,TRBJ2-7,TGTGCCAGCAGCGCCGGGACTAGCGTTGGCGAGCAGTACTTC,CASSAGTSVGEQYF
.,TRBD2,TRBV7-2,TRBJ2-3,TGTGCCAGCAGCTCACGGACTAGCCGTGGCACAGATACGCAGTATTTT,CASSSRTSRGTDTQYF
few,.,TRBV7-9,TRBJ2-2,TGTGCCAGCAGCCTAATATTGGTCGCCGGGGAGCTGTTTTTT,CASSLILVAGELFF
.,TRBD1,TRBV4-3,TRBJ1-2,TGCGCCAGCAGCCAAGCAGCCGGGACAGGGAATACTAACTATGGCTACACCTTC,CASSQAAGTGNTNYGYTF
few,TRBD1,TRBV11-2,TRBJ2-1,TGTGCCAGCAGCTTAGATGTGGGGACAGGGGGCTTAAATGAGCAGTTCTTC,CASSLDVGTGGLNEQFF
many,TRBD2,TRBV19,TRBJ2-1,TGTGCCAGTAGTATAGATGGGACTAGCGGGAATGAGCAGTTCTTC,CASSIDGTSGNEQFF
few,TRBD1,TRBV5-1,TRBJ2-7,TGCGCCAGCAGCGTGGACAGGCACGAGCAGTACTTC,CASSVDRHEQYF
few,TRBD2,TRBV5-1,TRBJ2-1,TGCGCCAGCAGCCGAACTAGCGGGAATCTCAATGAGCAGTTCTTC,CASSRTSGNLNEQFF
.,.,TRBV12-3/TRBV12-4,TRBJ1-5,TGTGCCAGCAGTTTAGAGTTAGGGAGTGGGAATCAGCCCCAGCATTTT,CASSLELGSGNQPQHF
many,.,TRBV6-2/TRBV6-3,TRBJ2-7,TGTGCCAGCAGCTCCTACGCCTACGAGCAGTACTTC,CASSSYAYEQYF
.,TRBD2,TRBV20-1,TRBJ2-7,TGCAGTGCTAGTTTGTCTAGCGGGAGTTACGAGCAGTACTTC,CSASLSSGSYEQYF
few,.,TRBV28,TRBJ1-1,TGTGCCAGCACCCTCGGCTCAGGAATGAACACTGAAGCTTTCTTT,CASTLGSGMNTEAFF
.,.,TRBV30,TRBJ2-5,TGTGCCTGGACTTGGGGGGCACAAGAGACCCAGTACTTC,CAWTWGAQETQYF
.,TRBD2,TRBV7-2,TRBJ2-2,TGTGCCAGCAGCCGGACTAGCGGGAGTTCCGGGGAGCTGTTTTTT,CASSRTSGSSGELFF
few,TRBD1,TRBV6-1,TRBJ2-7,TGTGCCAGCAGGCGGGACAGGGAACACGAGCAGTACTTC,CASRRDREHEQYF
.,.,TRBV12-3/TRBV12-4,TRBJ1-4,TGTGCCAGCAGTAGGACTAACGGGGGACGGGAAAAACTGTTTTTT,CASSRTNGGREKLFF
.,.,TRBV7-2,TRBJ2-7,TGTGCCAGCAGCTTAAATGCGGTGCCAGAATCCTACGAGCAGTACTTC,CASSLNAVPESYEQYF
few,.,TRBV6-4,TRBJ2-1,TGTGCCAGCAGTGCCCAGGGCAGCTCCTACAATGAGCAGTTCTTC,CASSAQGSSYNEQFF
many,TRBD1,TRBV6-2/TRBV6-3,TRBJ2-2,TGTGCCAGCAGTCGACAGGGAATCACCGGGGAGCTGTTTTTT,CASSRQGITGELFF
many,TRBD2,TRBV20-1,TRBJ2-1,TGCAGTGCTGAGGCGGTGGGGCTAGCGGGAAACAATGAGCAGTTCTTC,CSAEAVGLAGNNEQFF
many,TRBD1,TRBV9,TRBJ2-1,TGTGCCAGCAGCGTAGGGACAGGCAGCGGCAATGAGCAGTTCTTC,CASSVGTGSGNEQFF
few,.,TRBV13,TRBJ1-6,TGTGCCAGCAGCCCTACCGGGGATTCCTGGGGGTCACCCCTCCACTTT,CASSPTGDSWGSPLHF
many,.,TRBV24-1,TRBJ2-3,TGTGCCACCAGTACGTCCCCAGAGGATACGCAGTATTTT,CATSTSPEDTQYF
few,TRBD1,TRBV5-5,TRBJ1-6,TGTGCCAGCAGCCTCTGGACAGGAGTGGACTCACCCCTCCACTTT,CASSLWTGVDSPLHF
few,TRBD1,TRBV20-1,TRBJ1-1,TGCAGTGCTCAAACCGGACAGGGAAGGACTGAAGCTTTCTTT,CSAQTGQGRTEAFF
few,.,TRBV20-1,TRBJ2-7,TGCAGTGCTATACAGGAGCTACAATCCTACGAGCAGTACTTC,CSAIQELQSYEQYF
few,TRBD1,TRBV9,TRBJ2-2,TGTGCCAGCAGCGGCACAGGGGGCTCCGGGGAGCTGTTTTTT,CASSGTGGSGELFF
.,.,TRBV11-2,TRBJ2-7,TGTGCCAGCAGACAAAGGTCGGACGAGCAGTACTTC,CASRQRSDEQYF
few,.,TRBV3-1,TRBJ2-5,TGTGCCAGCAGCCCAGGCAGGACGGCACAAGAGACCCAGTACTTC,CASSPGRTAQETQYF